The rows below give T cell receptor beta chains drawn from one sample of a study of blood T cell repertoires in COVID-19. The assay was immunoSEQ multiplex PCR, and TCRdb's table has in-frame clones only and misses some. This table holds roughly 65,000 clones, roughly 77% found once. The sequenced sample consisted of peripheral blood. The source of these receptors is a man older than 75 with acute or convalescent COVID-19. Each CDR3 is given with its conserved first and last residue. The order of the fields is J gene, V gene, D gene, clone size, CDR3 protein, CDR3 DNA. The D gene is left open where the match is weak. Rows may omit the clone size; those that give it use once, few, many or a size class.

>TRBJ1-1|TRBV6-2/TRBV6-3|TRBD1|-
CASSYIRGRGNTEAFF
TGTGCCAGCAGTTATATCAGGGGGCGAGGGAACACTGAAGCTTTCTTT
>TRBJ2-2|TRBV30|-|-
CAWSVIPLAGTGELFF
TGTGCCTGGAGTGTAATCCCCTTGGCAGGGACCGGGGAGCTGTTTTTT
>TRBJ2-7|TRBV12-1|-|-
CASRLARAYEQYF
TGTGCCAGCAGACTAGCGCGGGCCTACGAGCAGTACTTC
>TRBJ1-5|TRBV18|-|-
CASSPQGGNQPQHF
TGTGCCAGCTCACCACAGGGGGGCAATCAGCCCCAGCATTTT
>TRBJ2-7|TRBV5-4|-|-
CASSLGFRENYEQYF
TGTGCCAGCAGCTTGGGGTTCAGGGAAAACTACGAGCAGTACTTC
>TRBJ1-1|TRBV6-5|-|-
CASSQIRGNTEAFF
TGTGCCAGCAGTCAGATCAGGGGGAACACTGAAGCTTTCTTT
>TRBJ2-7|TRBV7-2|TRBD2|-
CASSFSSGSSYEQYF
TGTGCCAGCAGCTTTTCTAGCGGGAGCTCCTACGAGCAGTACTTC
>TRBJ2-7|TRBV6-6|TRBD2|-
CASSPRTSGSGQYF
TGTGCCAGCAGTCCTAGGACTAGCGGGAGCGGGCAGTACTTC
>TRBJ1-1|TRBV18|TRBD1|-
CASSVERGQFHTEAFF
TGTGCCAGCTCGGTAGAGAGGGGACAGTTTCACACTGAAGCTTTCTTT
>TRBJ1-6|TRBV30|-|-
CAWIPITGNSPLHF
TGTGCCTGGATTCCGATTACAGGGAATTCACCCCTCCACTTT
>TRBJ1-4|TRBV5-1|-|-
CASSAGPLGDEKLFF
TGCGCCAGCAGCGCAGGACCTTTGGGAGATGAAAAACTGTTTTTT
>TRBJ2-3|TRBV27|TRBD2|-
CASTGGITDTQYF
TGTGCCAGCACGGGGGGAATAACAGATACGCAGTATTTT
>TRBJ1-4|TRBV4-1|-|-
CASSPMGAGEVEKLFF
TGCGCCAGCAGCCCGATGGGGGCAGGAGAAGTTGAAAAACTGTTTTTT
>TRBJ2-1|TRBV4-2|TRBD1|-
CASSQEVQGALNEQFF
TGTGCCAGCAGCCAAGAAGTGCAGGGGGCGCTCAATGAGCAGTTCTTC
>TRBJ2-7|TRBV6-5|-|-
CASRDFAYEQYF
TGTGCCAGCAGGGACTTTGCCTACGAGCAGTACTTC
>TRBJ2-7|TRBV9|TRBD1|-
CASNTGDSYEQYF
TGTGCCAGCAATACAGGGGACTCCTACGAGCAGTACTTC
>TRBJ2-7|TRBV11-2|-|-
CASSQGRVLYEQYF
TGTGCCAGCAGCCAGGGCCGGGTTCTCTACGAGCAGTACTTC
>TRBJ1-2|TRBV29-1|-|few
CSVEEFGGTRSGYTF
TGCAGCGTTGAAGAATTCGGGGGAACTCGTTCTGGCTACACCTTC
>TRBJ2-7|TRBV7-8|TRBD1|-
CASSLGTGGAYEQYF
TGTGCCAGCAGCTTAGGGACAGGGGGCGCTTACGAGCAGTACTTC
>TRBJ2-3|TRBV10-3|-|-
CAISDRSDTQYF
TGTGCCATCAGTGACAGGTCAGATACGCAGTATTTT
>TRBJ2-7|TRBV28|TRBD2|few
CASSYILAGLGKYF
TGTGCCAGCAGCTACATCCTAGCGGGGCTCGGGAAGTACTTC
>TRBJ2-5|TRBV24-1|-|-
CATTEPSTETQYF
TGTGCCACCACCGAACCGAGTACGGAGACCCAGTACTTC
>TRBJ2-7|TRBV4-3|-|medium-sized
CASSQDLPGPSYEQYF
TGCGCCAGCAGCCAAGATTTGCCGGGTCCCTCCTACGAGCAGTACTTC
>TRBJ2-1|TRBV20-1|TRBD1|-
CSASGPGQGEFYGEQFF
TGCAGTGCTAGTGGTCCGGGACAGGGGGAGTTCTACGGTGAGCAGTTCTTC
>TRBJ1-1|TRBV9|TRBD1|-
CASSVEETGVIAFF
TGTGCCAGCAGCGTAGAGGAGACAGGGGTAATAGCTTTCTTT
>TRBJ2-7|TRBV11-2|TRBD1|-
CASSFLRARGFEQYF
TGTGCCAGCAGCTTTTTGCGGGCCAGGGGGTTCGAGCAGTACTTC
>TRBJ2-3|TRBV13|-|-
CASSPRLVADTQYF
TGTGCCAGCAGCCCTCGACTAGTGGCAGATACGCAGTATTTT
>TRBJ2-2|TRBV9|-|-
CASSGQLNTGELFF
TGTGCCAGCAGTGGACAGTTGAACACCGGGGAGCTGTTTTTT
>TRBJ1-2|TRBV28|-|-
CASSWGGPGYTF
TGTGCCAGCAGTTGGGGAGGGCCTGGCTACACCTTC
>TRBJ1-1|TRBV7-9|TRBD1|-
CASSSRQGRTQNTEAFF
TGTGCCAGCAGCTCCCGACAGGGGCGAACCCAGAACACTGAAGCTTTCTTT
>TRBJ2-5|TRBV10-3|-|-
CATATRELQETQYF
TGTGCCACGGCGACAAGAGAGCTCCAAGAGACCCAGTACTTC
>TRBJ2-3|TRBV3-1/TRBV3-2|TRBD1|-
CASRPGTDTDTQYF
TGTGCCAGCAGACCCGGGACAGACACAGATACGCAGTATTTT
>TRBJ2-1|TRBV27|-|few
CASSPHRQANEQFF
TGTGCCAGCAGTCCTCACCGACAGGCCAATGAGCAGTTCTTC
>TRBJ2-7|TRBV6-1|TRBD1|-
CASSDWTGGFSYEQYF
TGTGCCAGCAGTGATTGGACAGGGGGATTTTCCTACGAGCAGTACTTC
>TRBJ2-3|TRBV2|-|once
CASKGGISTDTQYF
TGTGCCAGTAAGGGGGGGATCAGCACAGATACGCAGTATTTT
>TRBJ1-1|TRBV7-2|-|-
CASSLKRGMTEAFF
TGTGCCAGCAGCTTAAAGAGGGGGATGACTGAAGCTTTCTTT
>TRBJ2-1|TRBV7-9|TRBD1|-
CASTWTTGVDEQFF
TGTGCCAGCACCTGGACGACAGGGGTAGATGAGCAGTTCTTC
>TRBJ2-1|TRBV9|TRBD2|-
CASSARVGTSGGLYNEQFF
TGTGCCAGCAGCGCACGAGTAGGGACTAGCGGGGGTCTCTACAATGAGCAGTTCTTC
>TRBJ2-3|TRBV10-1|TRBD1|-
CASTPPLGTGSTDTQYF
TGCGCCAGCACCCCTCCGTTAGGGACAGGGTCGACAGATACGCAGTATTTT
>TRBJ2-7|TRBV7-9|-|-
CASSSAYEQYF
TGTGCCAGCAGCTCAGCCTACGAGCAGTACTTC
>TRBJ1-5|TRBV30|-|-
CAWSPIGGGNQPQHF
TGTGCCTGGAGCCCCATAGGGGGGGGCAATCAGCCCCAGCATTTT
>TRBJ2-1|TRBV9|TRBD2|-
CASSVGASGGFNEQFF
TGTGCCAGCAGCGTAGGGGCTAGCGGGGGGTTCAATGAGCAGTTCTTC
>TRBJ2-1|TRBV7-9|TRBD1|-
CASSPFRTGRNEQFF
TGTGCCAGCAGCCCCTTTAGGACAGGGCGAAATGAGCAGTTCTTC
>TRBJ2-1|TRBV5-6|-|-
CASNLPLRANEQFF
TGTGCCAGCAACCTTCCACTACGCGCCAATGAGCAGTTCTTC
>TRBJ2-3|TRBV15|TRBD2|-
CATSISGGRADTQYF
TGTGCCACCAGCATTTCGGGAGGCCGTGCAGATACGCAGTATTTT
>TRBJ2-3|TRBV7-2|-|-
CASSLGAGFTDTQYF
TGTGCCAGCAGCTTAGGGGCGGGGTTCACAGATACGCAGTATTTT
>TRBJ2-7|TRBV5-1|-|once
CASSSRQNSYEQYF
TGCGCCAGCAGCTCGCGACAGAATTCCTACGAGCAGTACTTC
>TRBJ1-5|TRBV19|TRBD1|-
CASATGESNQPQHF
TGTGCCAGTGCCACAGGGGAGAGCAATCAGCCCCAGCATTTT
>TRBJ2-1|TRBV7-3|-|-
CASSLRGVANEQFF
TGTGCCAGCAGCTTAAGGGGTGTAGCGAATGAGCAGTTCTTC
>TRBJ2-3|TRBV3-1/TRBV3-2|-|-
CASSRTPDTQYF
TGTGCCAGCAGCCGGACTCCAGATACGCAGTATTTT
>TRBJ2-2|TRBV7-8|TRBD1|-
CASIHTWTGAKVTGELFF
TGTGCCAGCATCCACACCTGGACAGGGGCGAAAGTCACCGGGGAGCTGTTTTTT
>TRBJ2-7|TRBV5-8|-|-
CASSLYYEQYF
TGTGCCAGCAGCTTATACTACGAGCAGTACTTC
>TRBJ2-1|TRBV20-1|-|-
CSPRWRNEQFF
TGCAGCCCTCGTTGGAGGAATGAGCAGTTCTTC
>TRBJ1-2|TRBV4-3|-|-
CASSQDTRRYYGYTF
TGCGCCAGCAGCCAAGATACACGGAGATATTATGGCTACACCTTC
>TRBJ1-2|TRBV5-4|TRBD1|few
CASSRGTGGFSSYGYTF
TGTGCCAGCAGCCGCGGGACAGGGGGCTTCTCGAGCTATGGCTACACCTTC
>TRBJ1-2|TRBV19|TRBD1|once
CASSIAGQGRSGYTF
TGTGCCAGTAGTATAGCCGGACAGGGGAGGAGTGGCTACACCTTC
>TRBJ2-7|TRBV19|-|-
CASSYDRNIHEQYF
TGTGCCAGTAGTTATGACAGGAACATCCACGAGCAGTACTTC
>TRBJ2-3|TRBV24-1|TRBD1|-
CATSGHSGTGSRTPDTQYF
TGTGCCACCAGTGGCCATTCTGGGACAGGGTCCCGAACTCCAGATACGCAGTATTTT
>TRBJ2-7|TRBV20-1|-|once
CSAASGYEQYF
TGCAGTGCTGCATCGGGATACGAGCAGTACTTC
>TRBJ2-5|TRBV6-4|-|-
CASSGSAEETQYF
TGTGCCAGCAGTGGCTCGGCCGAAGAGACCCAGTACTTC